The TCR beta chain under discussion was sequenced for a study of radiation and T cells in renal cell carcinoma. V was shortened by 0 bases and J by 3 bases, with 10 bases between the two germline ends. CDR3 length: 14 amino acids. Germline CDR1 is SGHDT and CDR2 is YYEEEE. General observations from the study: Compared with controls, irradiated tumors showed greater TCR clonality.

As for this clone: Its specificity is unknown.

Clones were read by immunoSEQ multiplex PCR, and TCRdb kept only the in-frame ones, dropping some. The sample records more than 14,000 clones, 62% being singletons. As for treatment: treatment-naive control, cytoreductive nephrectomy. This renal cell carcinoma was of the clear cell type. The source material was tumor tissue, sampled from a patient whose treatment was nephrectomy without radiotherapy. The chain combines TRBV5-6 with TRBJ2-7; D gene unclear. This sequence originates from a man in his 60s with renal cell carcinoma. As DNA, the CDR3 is TGTGCCAGCAGCTTGGTGTCCGCCAGCTACGAGCAGTACTTC. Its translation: CASSLVSASYEQYF.